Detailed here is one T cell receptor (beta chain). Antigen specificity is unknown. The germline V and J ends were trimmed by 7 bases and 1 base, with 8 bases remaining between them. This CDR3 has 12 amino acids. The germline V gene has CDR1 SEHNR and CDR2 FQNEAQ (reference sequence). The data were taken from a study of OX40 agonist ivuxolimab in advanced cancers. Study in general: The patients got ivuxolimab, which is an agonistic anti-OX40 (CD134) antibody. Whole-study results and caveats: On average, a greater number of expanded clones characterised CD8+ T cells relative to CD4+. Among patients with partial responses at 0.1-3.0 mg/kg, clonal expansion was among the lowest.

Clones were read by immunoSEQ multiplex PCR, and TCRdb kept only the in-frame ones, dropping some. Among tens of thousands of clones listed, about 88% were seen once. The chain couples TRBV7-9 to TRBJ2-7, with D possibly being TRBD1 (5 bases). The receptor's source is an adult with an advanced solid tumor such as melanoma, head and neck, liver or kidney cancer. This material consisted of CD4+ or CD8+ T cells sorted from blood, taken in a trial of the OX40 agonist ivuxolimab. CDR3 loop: CASNAGSYEQYF. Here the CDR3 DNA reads TGTGCCAGCAACGCAGGGTCCTACGAGCAGTACTTC.